The clone carrying this T cell receptor beta chain has only a few counts. The antigen remains unidentified. The sample originates from a study of identical twins. Overall study results and limits: In drawing conclusions, the study used cross-sectional statistical analysis and did not follow the same donors.

With template switching, a universal primer site was added, and the cDNA carried unique molecular identifiers. In TCRdb, the 5' RACE reads were re-called with MiXCR into one record per CDR3 protein. The data show about 690,000 distinct CDR3 sequences, 20% to 25% seen once. The trim removed 4 bases at V and 6 bases at J, leaving 6 bases unmatched. The V gene's germline CDR1 is MNHEY and CDR2 SVGAGI. The CDR3 runs 15 residues. These data are also associated with another study on T cells expressing NK-cell markers. This second study notes: Of the CD8+ T cell pool in five or six donors, roughly 1.0-7.0% was accounted for by dominant NKG2C+ clonotypes. These clonotypes also led the CD3+CD56-NKG2C+ fraction in several donors.

The chain carries TRBV6-5 and TRBJ2-7; 13 bases agree with TRBD2. Material: PBMCs. This TCR was recovered from a woman in her late teens or twenties in good health. The CDR3 spells CASSSSGTSGIEQYF. CDR3 bases: TGTGCCAGCAGTTCTTCCGGGACTAGCGGGATCGAGCAGTACTTC.